This TCR beta chain was recorded in a study of regulatory T cells in long-lasting Graves disease. This sample's time point: newly diagnosed GD, antithyroid drugs for less than 3 months. Following extraction of RNA from PBMCs, that RNA was used to make the TCR library. Blood from the periphery, approximately 10 milliliters in all, was drawn into EDTA tubes. The CDR3 is 14 amino acids. The germline gives CDR1 SEHNR, CDR2 FQNEAQ (reference sequence). V was trimmed by 1 base and J by 6 bases, leaving 11 bases between them. CDR3 regions were amplified by Arm-PCR using iRepertoire HTBI primers to build TCR beta libraries. From the multiplex PCR reads, TCRdb called clonotypes with MiXCR, one entry per CDR3 protein. The sample records some 350,000 distinct CDR3 sequences, under 20% being singletons. This clonotype was seen only a few times. This sample was shared with a second study, whose subject was T cells in Graves' hyperthyroidism and ophthalmopathy.

The gene calls are TRBV7-9 and TRBJ2-3, with D possibly matching TRBD2 (6 bases). The material was peripheral blood mononuclear cells (PBMCs), obtained at new diagnosis, from a patient treated with antithyroid drugs. This TCR came from a woman aged 18-29 years with Graves disease. CDR3 DNA: TGTGCCAGCAGCTTAGAACCGGGGGTGGATACGCAGTATTTT. Its translation: CASSLEPGVDTQYF.